This T cell receptor (beta chain) was sequenced in a study of blood T cell repertoires in COVID-19. Study details: Acute-phase and convalescent COVID-19 samples originated in the United States, Italy and Spain. Sources were T cells, B-cell-depleted T cells, or PBMCs; the material itself was cDNA or gDNA.

Per germline, CDR1 LNHDA and CDR2 SQIVND (reference sequence). The CDR3 has 9 residues. As regards this clone: Sequence at one end of the junction differs from germline and may be a read error.

Measured with immunoSEQ multiplex PCR; TCRdb has only the in-frame clones, and not every one. The repertoire holds about 210,000 clones, with more than 65% as singletons. The sequence was collected from a man aged 45-65 years with active or convalescent COVID-19. Input material: peripheral blood. This chain joins TRBV19 and TRBJ2-7; the D is unclear. The CDR3 here is CGSYYEQYF. The CDR3, as DNA: TGTGGCAGTTACTACGAGCAGTACTTC. Based on the CDR3 plus reference TRBV19 and TRBJ2-7, the full variable domain is DGGITQSPKYLFRKEGQNVTLSCEQNLNHDAMYWYRQDPGQGLRLIYYSQIVNDFQKGDIAEGYSVSREKKESFPLTVTSAQKNPTAFYLCGSYYEQYFGPGTRLTVT.